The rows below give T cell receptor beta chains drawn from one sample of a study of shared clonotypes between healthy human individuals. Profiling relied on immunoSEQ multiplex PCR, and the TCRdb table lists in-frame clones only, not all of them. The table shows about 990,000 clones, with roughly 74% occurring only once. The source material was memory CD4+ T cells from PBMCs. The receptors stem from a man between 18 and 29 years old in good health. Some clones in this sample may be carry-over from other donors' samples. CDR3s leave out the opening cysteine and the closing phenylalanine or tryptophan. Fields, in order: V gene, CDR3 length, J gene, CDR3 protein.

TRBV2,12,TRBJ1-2,ASSKQQGADGYT
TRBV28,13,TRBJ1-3,ASSLAGTRENTIY
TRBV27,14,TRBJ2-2,ASSAYRARGTGELF
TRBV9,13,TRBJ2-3,ASSVEGRSTDTQY
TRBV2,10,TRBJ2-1,ASLLVHNEQF
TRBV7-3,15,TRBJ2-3,ASSLTWDGTSTDTQY
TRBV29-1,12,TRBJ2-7,SGAWAGPPYEQY
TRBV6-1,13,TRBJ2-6,ASSTGNSGANVLT
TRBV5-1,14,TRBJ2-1,ASSGTGEFSYNEQF
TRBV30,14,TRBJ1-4,ALKSGTGTTNEKLF
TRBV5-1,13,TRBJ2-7,ASSFLRGPSYEQY
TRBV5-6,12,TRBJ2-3,ASRAGLLADTQY
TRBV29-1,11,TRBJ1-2,SASRAANYGYT
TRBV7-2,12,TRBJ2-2,ASSLVAGTGELF
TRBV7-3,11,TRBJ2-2,ASSLGTNGELF
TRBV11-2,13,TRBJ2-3,ASSFLAGFTDTQY
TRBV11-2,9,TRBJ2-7,ASSRQGEQY
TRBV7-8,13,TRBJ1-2,ASSPGTGTNYGYT
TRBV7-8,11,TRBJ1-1,ASSWTGETEAF
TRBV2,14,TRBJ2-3,ASSEGGADPTDTQY
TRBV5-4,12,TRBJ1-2,ASSFFDGQGGYT
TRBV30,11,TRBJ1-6,AWSRDAISPLH
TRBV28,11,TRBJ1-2,ASSPLSSYGYT
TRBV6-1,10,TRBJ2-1,ASRPAGGEQF
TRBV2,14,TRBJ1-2,ASSAQGTGHNYGYT
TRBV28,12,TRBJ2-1,ASRSGQGGNEQF
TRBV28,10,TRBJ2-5,ASSTGGQTQY
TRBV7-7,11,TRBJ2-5,ASSLGLSETQY
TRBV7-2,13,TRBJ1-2,ASRITGPGLNGYT
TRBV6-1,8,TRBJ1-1,ASVDREAF
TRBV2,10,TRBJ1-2,ASSELPGGYT
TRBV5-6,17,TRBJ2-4,ASSSTSGRSPFDKNIQY
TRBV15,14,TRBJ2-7,ATSRQKAGGSYEQY
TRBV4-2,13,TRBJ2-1,ASSQVAARDNEQF
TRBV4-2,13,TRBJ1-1,ASSQVDRRNTEAF
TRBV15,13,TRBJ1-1,ATSRGGSRVAEAF
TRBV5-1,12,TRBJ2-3,ASSLGQGLNTQY
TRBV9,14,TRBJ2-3,ASSSRGVVGTDTQY
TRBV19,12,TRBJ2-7,ASSTPGLSYEQY
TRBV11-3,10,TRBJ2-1,ASSLDLGEQF
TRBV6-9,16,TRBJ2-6,ASSIRRPGFSGANVLT
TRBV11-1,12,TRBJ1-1,ASSLAIRSTEAF
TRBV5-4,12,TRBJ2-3,ASGLAGDPDTQY
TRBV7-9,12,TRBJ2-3,ASSFSSGADTQY
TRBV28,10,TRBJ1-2,ASQQDLRGYT
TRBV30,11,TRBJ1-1,AWHRGGSTEAF
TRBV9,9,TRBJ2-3,AGLVTDTQY
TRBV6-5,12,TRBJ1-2,ASTKQGKNYGYT
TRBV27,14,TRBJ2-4,ASSEGAGAAKNIQY
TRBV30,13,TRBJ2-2,AWSPLAGSTGELF
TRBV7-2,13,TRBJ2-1,ASSLAGTAYNEQF
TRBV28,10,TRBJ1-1,ASSLMQTEAF
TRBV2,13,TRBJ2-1,ASRVAGESYNEQF
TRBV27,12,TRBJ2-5,ASSLRTAQETQY
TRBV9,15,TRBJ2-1,ASSSQRGQGTYNEQF
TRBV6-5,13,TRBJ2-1,ASTPSGQGYNEQF
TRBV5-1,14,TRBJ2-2,ASATGASLNTGELF
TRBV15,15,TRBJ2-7,ATSRTADSGRAYEQY
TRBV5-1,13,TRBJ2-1,ASSLGSASYNEQF